This T cell receptor beta chain was sequenced for a study of T-cell reconstitution after alpha-beta-depleted transplantation in children. This clonotype was found a few times. The antigen remains undetermined. General study results and limits: By one year post-transplant, T-cell counts and diversity largely arose from T cells that were newly produced. Surviving recipient cells, namely T cells and thymic progenitors, were the source of high day-60 TCRbeta diversity in some patients. About two months after transplant, alpha-beta T cells reportedly came from several hundred expanded graft clones.

Researchers prepared the TCRbeta library using unique molecular identifiers, the study reports. MiXCR, applied by TCRdb to the PCR reads, yields one record per CDR3 protein. The sample has some 840,000 distinct CDR3 sequences; 16% are singletons. The source of this sequence is a male patient under 18 who had a stem cell transplant for acute lymphoblastic leukemia, so the T cells may come from the graft donor. Sequencing was performed on PBMCs, mostly from graft donor cells, taken 360 days after TCRalphabeta/CD19-depleted stem cell transplant.

The CDR3 loop reads CASSQVGQAKSAQYF. The CDR3, as DNA: TGTGCCAGCAGCCAAGTTGGCCAGGCTAAGTCCGCCCAGTACTTC. The rearrangement uses TRBV3-1 and TRBJ2-5, with D unresolved. V lost 1 base to trimming and J lost 9 bases, with 18 bases between them. CDR1 LGHDT and CDR2 YNNKEL come from the germline V gene (reference sequence). The CDR3 contains 15 residues.